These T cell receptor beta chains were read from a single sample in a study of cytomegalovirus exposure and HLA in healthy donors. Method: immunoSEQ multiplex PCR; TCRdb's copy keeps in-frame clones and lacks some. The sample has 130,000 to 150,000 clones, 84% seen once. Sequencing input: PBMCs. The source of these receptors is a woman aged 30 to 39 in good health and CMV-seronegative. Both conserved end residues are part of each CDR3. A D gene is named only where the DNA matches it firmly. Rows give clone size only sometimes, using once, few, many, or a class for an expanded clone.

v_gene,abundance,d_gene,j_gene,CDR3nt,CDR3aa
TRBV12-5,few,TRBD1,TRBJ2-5,TGTGCTAGTGGCGGGACAGGGGGTTCTCCTCCAGAGACCCAGTACTTC,CASGGTGGSPPETQYF
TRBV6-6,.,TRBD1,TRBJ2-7,TGTGCCAGCAGTTACTCAACAGGGGGGACCTACGAGCAGTACTTC,CASSYSTGGTYEQYF
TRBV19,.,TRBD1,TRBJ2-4,TGTGCCAGTAGTATTTATCGGGACAGGGGGCGAGGCAATAACATTCAGTACTTC,CASSIYRDRGRGNNIQYF
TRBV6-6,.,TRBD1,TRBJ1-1,TGTGCCAGCAACCGACAGGGGGAAGGAACTGAAGCTTTCTTT,CASNRQGEGTEAFF
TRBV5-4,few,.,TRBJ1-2,TGTGCCAGCAGCTTTGGGGGGGTCATCGACTATGGCTACACCTTC,CASSFGGVIDYGYTF
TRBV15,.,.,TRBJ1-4,TGTGCCACCAGCAGAGTTCCACGCTGGGAGAAACTGTTTTTT,CATSRVPRWEKLFF
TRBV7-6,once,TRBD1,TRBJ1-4,TGTGCCAGCAGCTTAGTTGGACAGGGGGATGAAAAACTGTTTTTT,CASSLVGQGDEKLFF
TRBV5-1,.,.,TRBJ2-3,TGCGCCAGCAGCCCCGGGGCAGATACGCAGTATTTT,CASSPGADTQYF
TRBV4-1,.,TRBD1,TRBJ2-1,TGCGCCAGCAGCCAGGCCGCCGGGACAGGAAACAATGAGCAGTTCTTC,CASSQAAGTGNNEQFF
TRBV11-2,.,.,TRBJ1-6,TGTGCCAGCAGCTTAAGCGCCACGGTCTATAATTCACCCCTCCACTTT,CASSLSATVYNSPLHF
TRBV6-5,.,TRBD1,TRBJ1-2,TGTGCCAGCAGGAAGACAGGGGGCGGAGGTGGCTACACCTTC,CASRKTGGGGGYTF
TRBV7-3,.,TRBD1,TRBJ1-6,TGTGCCAGCAGCTTAAATGGACAGGGGGATTCACCCCTCCACTTT,CASSLNGQGDSPLHF
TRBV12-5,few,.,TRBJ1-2,TGTGCTAGTGGTTTGGCGGACAGACCTATTAACTATGGCTACACCTTC,CASGLADRPINYGYTF
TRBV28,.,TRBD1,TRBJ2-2,TGTGCCAGCAGCAAGACAGGGCGCACCGGGGAGCTGTTTTTT,CASSKTGRTGELFF
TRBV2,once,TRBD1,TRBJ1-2,TGTGCCAGCAGTTCAATCCAGGGGGCCGGTGGCTACACCTTC,CASSSIQGAGGYTF
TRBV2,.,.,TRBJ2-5,TGTGCCAGCAGAGCCCTAGGGACCCAGTACTTC,CASRALGTQYF
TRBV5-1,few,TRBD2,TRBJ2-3,TGCGCCAGCAGCTCCCTTTCGGCGGGGGGCACAGATACGCAGTATTTT,CASSSLSAGGTDTQYF
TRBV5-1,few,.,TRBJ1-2,TGCGCCAGCAGCTTGCAGGGCTCCTATGGCTACACCTTC,CASSLQGSYGYTF
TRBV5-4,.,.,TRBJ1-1,TGTGCCAGCAGCTTGGCAGGGGTCCGAGAAGCTTTCTTT,CASSLAGVREAFF
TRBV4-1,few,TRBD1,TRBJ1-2,TGCGCCAGCAGCCAGGGACAGATCTATGGCTACACCTTC,CASSQGQIYGYTF
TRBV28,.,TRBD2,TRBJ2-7,TGTGCCAGCAGCTCCAGTCTAGCGGGGGGGCCCCACGAGCAGTACTTC,CASSSSLAGGPHEQYF
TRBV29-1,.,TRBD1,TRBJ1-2,TGCAGCGTTGCGGGGGACAGGGGAGGGGAGGATGGCTACACCTTC,CSVAGDRGGEDGYTF
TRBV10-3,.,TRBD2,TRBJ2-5,TGTGCCATCAGTGCGACGACTAGCGTTGGAGAGACCCAGTACTTC,CAISATTSVGETQYF
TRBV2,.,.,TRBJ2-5,TGTGCCAGTAACCAGGGAAGGGAGACCCAGTACTTC,CASNQGRETQYF
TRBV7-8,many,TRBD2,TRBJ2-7,TGTGCCAGCAGCTTTTCCGGGGGGGGCCGCTACGAGCAGTACTTC,CASSFSGGGRYEQYF
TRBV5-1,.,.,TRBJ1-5,TGCGCCAGCAGCCCGACAGGAAAGAATCAGCCCCAGCATTTT,CASSPTGKNQPQHF
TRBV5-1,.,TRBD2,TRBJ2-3,TGCGCCAGCAGCCCAGGGACTAGCGGGGGGGCCGGCACAGATACGCAGTATTTT,CASSPGTSGGAGTDTQYF
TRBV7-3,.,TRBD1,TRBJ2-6,TGTGCCAGCAGGAAGGGACAGGGTGTTACTGGGGCCAACGTCCTGACTTTC,CASRKGQGVTGANVLTF
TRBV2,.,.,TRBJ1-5,TGTGCCAGCAGTCGGACAGTCTCGCAACAGCCCCAGCATTTT,CASSRTVSQQPQHF
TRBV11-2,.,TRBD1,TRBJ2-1,TGTGCCAGCAGCCCAATTACCCCCGGACAGGGAACCTCCTACAATGAGCAGTTCTTC,CASSPITPGQGTSYNEQFF
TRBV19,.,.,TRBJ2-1,TGTGCCAGTAGCCGATGGGCGTCCACCTACAATGAGCAGTTCTTC,CASSRWASTYNEQFF
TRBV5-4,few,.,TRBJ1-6,TGTGCCAGCAGCTTGGAGGAGGGCCTTGGTTCACCCCTCCACTTT,CASSLEEGLGSPLHF
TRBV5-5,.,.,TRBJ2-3,TGTGCCAGCAGCTTGGGGCAGGTGAGCACAGATACGCAGTATTTT,CASSLGQVSTDTQYF
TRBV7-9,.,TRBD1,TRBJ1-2,TGTGCCAGCACCCAGGGACAGACCTATGGCTACACCTTC,CASTQGQTYGYTF
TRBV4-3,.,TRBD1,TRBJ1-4,TGCGCCAGCAGCCAAGAGTTAATGGGACAGGGCATTGGTGAAAAACTGTTTTTT,CASSQELMGQGIGEKLFF
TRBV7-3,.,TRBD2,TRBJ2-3,TGTGCCAGCAGCCTGAAAGGGACTAATACGCAGTATTTT,CASSLKGTNTQYF
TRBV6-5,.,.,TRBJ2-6,TGTGCCAGCATGAGATCTTACTCTGGGGCCAACGTCCTGACTTTC,CASMRSYSGANVLTF